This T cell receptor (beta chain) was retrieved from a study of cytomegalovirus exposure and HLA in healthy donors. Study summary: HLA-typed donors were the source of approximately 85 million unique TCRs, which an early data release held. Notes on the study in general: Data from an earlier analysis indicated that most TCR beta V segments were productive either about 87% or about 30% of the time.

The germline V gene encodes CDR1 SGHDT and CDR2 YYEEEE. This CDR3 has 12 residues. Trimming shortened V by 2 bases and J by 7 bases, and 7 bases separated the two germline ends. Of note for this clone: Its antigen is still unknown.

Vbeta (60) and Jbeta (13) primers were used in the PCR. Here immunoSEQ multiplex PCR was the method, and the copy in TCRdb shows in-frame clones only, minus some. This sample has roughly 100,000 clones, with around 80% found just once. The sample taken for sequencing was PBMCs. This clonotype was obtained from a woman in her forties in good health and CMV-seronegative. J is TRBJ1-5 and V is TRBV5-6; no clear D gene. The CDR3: CASSFNEQPQHF. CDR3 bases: TGTGCCAGCAGCTTTAATGAGCAGCCCCAGCATTTT.